Listed below are T cell receptor beta chains from one sample, sequenced in a study of pediatric ulcerative colitis. Method: immunoSEQ multiplex PCR; TCRdb's copy keeps in-frame clones and lacks some. The table includes roughly 16,000 clones, 74% detected once. Material: gut tissue. All receptors come from a girl aged 10 to 17 with moderate ulcerative colitis. Each CDR3 is given without its conserved first and last residue. Clone size, where shown, is once, few, many, or a class for clones that have expanded.

SVDRTYKETQY	TRBV29-1	TRBJ2-5	few
SVEGTYTGELF	TRBV29-1	TRBJ2-2	once
ASSVQWYSGTEAF	TRBV9	TRBJ1-1	NA
ASQTSGGQQETQY	TRBV18	TRBJ2-5	NA
ASSQDKDRNTEAF	TRBV4-1	TRBJ1-1	NA
AWDSGTTDTQY	TRBV30	TRBJ2-3	NA
AWSVGGVGNTIY	TRBV30	TRBJ1-3	NA
ASSLAGFSGNTIY	TRBV28	TRBJ1-3	NA
ASSLQGEKLF	TRBV5-1	TRBJ1-4	NA
SVILRDRGYEQY	TRBV29-1	TRBJ2-7	NA
ASSLRQGGGQETQY	TRBV27	TRBJ2-5	NA
ASSSQTGWGNQPQH	TRBV5-5	TRBJ1-5	NA
ASSFRGALAGGGYEQY	TRBV7-2	TRBJ2-7	NA
ASSPSGAGSQTQY	TRBV28	TRBJ2-5	NA
ASRLVVRKRESYEQY	TRBV12-2	TRBJ2-7	NA
ASSLAGGLSDTQY	TRBV7-3	TRBJ2-3	NA
ASSYWRPTGQEKLF	TRBV19	TRBJ1-4	NA
ASSYRGTNEKLF	TRBV6-5	TRBJ1-4	NA
ASSLDGREGSDGYT	TRBV5-1	TRBJ1-2	once
AILTGNYGYT	TRBV28	TRBJ1-2	once
ASSLEVGTGRFSGNTIY	TRBV5-6	TRBJ1-3	medium-sized
ASSYSRVNEQF	TRBV6-5	TRBJ2-1	medium-sized
ASSLTDRGAH	TRBV28	TRBJ1-5	medium-sized
ASSDTRGYEQY	TRBV7-9	TRBJ2-7	NA
ASSLVGGNTEAF	TRBV7-9	TRBJ1-1	NA
ASSLDAAGGREQF	TRBV11-2	TRBJ2-1	NA
ASSLGGNYGYT	TRBV7-9	TRBJ1-2	NA
ASRWDSNTGELF	TRBV5-4	TRBJ2-2	NA
ASSLEPGQGIYGYT	TRBV18	TRBJ1-2	NA
ASSDSRLAGGAGELF	TRBV10-2	TRBJ2-2	NA
ASSPRPGQGEKLF	TRBV18	TRBJ1-4	NA
ASSSQGEQPQH	TRBV11-2	TRBJ1-5	NA
ASRSIRGLTQF	TRBV11-2	TRBJ2-1	once
ASSSGQGAELF	TRBV11-2	TRBJ1-4	NA
ASSSTSGTDTQY	TRBV11-2	TRBJ2-3	NA
ASSDREGQPQH	TRBV6-5	TRBJ1-5	NA
ASSELKRGVSYEQY	TRBV6-1	TRBJ2-7	NA
ATGAPRQGGLYNEQF	TRBV10-3	TRBJ2-1	NA
ASSLGAGSYEQY	TRBV11-3	TRBJ2-7	NA
ASRFPGKKY	TRBV12-2	TRBJ2-4	NA
ASSAPTGPKNIQY	TRBV25-1	TRBJ2-4	NA
ASAMGRGPRLGFSGEQY	TRBV2	TRBJ2-7	NA
ASRPEGTETQY	TRBV5-1	TRBJ2-5	NA
ASITPGRAAGYT	TRBV28	TRBJ1-2	NA
ASSLDQEETQY	TRBV5-8	TRBJ2-5	NA
ASMKTSGAYNEQF	TRBV10-2	TRBJ2-1	NA
ASSATSGGADTQY	TRBV6-4	TRBJ2-3	NA
ASSLSVSGNTIY	TRBV7-9	TRBJ1-3	NA
ASSELGQRGETQY	TRBV10-2	TRBJ2-5	NA